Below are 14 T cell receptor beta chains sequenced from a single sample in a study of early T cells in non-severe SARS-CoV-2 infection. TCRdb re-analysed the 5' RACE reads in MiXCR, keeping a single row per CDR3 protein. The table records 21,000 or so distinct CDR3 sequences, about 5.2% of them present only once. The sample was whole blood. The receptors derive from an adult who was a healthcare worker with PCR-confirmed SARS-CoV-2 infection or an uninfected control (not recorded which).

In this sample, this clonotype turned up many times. The chain's CDR3 is CSAGPSGTRSNEQFF. DNA for the CDR3: TGCAGTGCTGGACCCTCCGGGACTAGGTCCAATGAGCAGTTCTTC. The chain uses TRBV20-1 and TRBJ2-1, with TRBD2 matching 8 bases. There are 15 residues in the CDR3. The trim removed 5 bases at V and 6 bases at J, leaving 12 bases unmatched. Germline V gives CDR1 DFQATT, CDR2 SNEGSKA (reference sequence).

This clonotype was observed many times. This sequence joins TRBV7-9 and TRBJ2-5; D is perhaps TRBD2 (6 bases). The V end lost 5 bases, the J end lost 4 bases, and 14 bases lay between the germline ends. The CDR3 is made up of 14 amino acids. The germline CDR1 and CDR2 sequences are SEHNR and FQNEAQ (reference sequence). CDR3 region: CASSESGPGETQYF. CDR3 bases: TGTGCCAGCAGCGAAAGCGGGCCTGGAGAGACCCAGTACTTC.

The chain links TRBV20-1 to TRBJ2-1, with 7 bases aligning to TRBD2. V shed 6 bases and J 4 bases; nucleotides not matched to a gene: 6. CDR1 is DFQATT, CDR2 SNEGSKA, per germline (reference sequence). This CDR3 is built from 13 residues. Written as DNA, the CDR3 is TGCAGTGCAACGAAGGGACTATACAATGAGCAGTTCTTC. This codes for CSATKGLYNEQFF.

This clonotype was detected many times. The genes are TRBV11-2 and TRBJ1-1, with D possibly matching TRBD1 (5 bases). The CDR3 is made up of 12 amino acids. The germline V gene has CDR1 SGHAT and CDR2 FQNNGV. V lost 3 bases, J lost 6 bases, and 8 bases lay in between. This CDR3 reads CASSLTVAEAFF. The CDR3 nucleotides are TGTGCCAGCAGCTTGACAGTTGCTGAAGCTTTCTTT.

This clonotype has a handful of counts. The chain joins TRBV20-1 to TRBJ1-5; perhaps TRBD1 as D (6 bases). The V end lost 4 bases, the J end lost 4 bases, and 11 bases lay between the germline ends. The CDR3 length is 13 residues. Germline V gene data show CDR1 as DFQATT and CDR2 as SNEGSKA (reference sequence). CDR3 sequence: CSATQGLNQPQHF. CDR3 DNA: TGCAGTGCTACCCAGGGGCTGAATCAGCCCCAGCATTTT.

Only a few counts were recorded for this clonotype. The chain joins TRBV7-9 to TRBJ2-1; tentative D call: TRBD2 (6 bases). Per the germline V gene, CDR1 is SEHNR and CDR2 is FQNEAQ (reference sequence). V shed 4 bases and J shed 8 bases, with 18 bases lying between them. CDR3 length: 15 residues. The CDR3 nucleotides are TGTGCCAGCAGCTCAACGGGAGTTCGGGCCCATGAGCAGTTCTTC. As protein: CASSSTGVRAHEQFF.

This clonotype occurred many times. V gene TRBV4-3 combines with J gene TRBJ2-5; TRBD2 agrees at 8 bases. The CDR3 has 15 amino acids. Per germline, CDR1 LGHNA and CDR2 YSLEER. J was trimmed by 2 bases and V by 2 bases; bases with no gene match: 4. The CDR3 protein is CASSQNSGVQETQYF. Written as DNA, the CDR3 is TGCGCCAGCAGCCAAAATAGCGGGGTTCAAGAGACCCAGTACTTC.

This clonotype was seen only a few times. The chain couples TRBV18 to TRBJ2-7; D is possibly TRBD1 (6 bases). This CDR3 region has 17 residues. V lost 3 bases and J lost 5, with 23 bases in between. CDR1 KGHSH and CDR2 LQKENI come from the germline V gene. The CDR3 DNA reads TGTGCCAGCTCACCGGGGGCAGGGGCTATTAGTACCCACGAGCAGTACTTC. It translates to CASSPGAGAISTHEQYF.

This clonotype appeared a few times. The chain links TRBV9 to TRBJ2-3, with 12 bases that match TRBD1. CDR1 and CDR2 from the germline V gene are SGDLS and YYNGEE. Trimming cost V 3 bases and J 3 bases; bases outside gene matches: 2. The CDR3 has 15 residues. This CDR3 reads CASSGDRGRTDTQYF. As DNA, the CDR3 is TGTGCCAGCAGCGGGGACAGGGGGCGTACAGATACGCAGTATTTT.

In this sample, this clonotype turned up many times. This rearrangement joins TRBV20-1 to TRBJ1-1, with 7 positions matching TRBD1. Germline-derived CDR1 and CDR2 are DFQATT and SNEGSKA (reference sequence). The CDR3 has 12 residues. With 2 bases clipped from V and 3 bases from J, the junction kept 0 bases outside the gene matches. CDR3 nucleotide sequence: TGCAGTGCTAGACAGGGGGACACTGAAGCTTTCTTT. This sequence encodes CSARQGDTEAFF.

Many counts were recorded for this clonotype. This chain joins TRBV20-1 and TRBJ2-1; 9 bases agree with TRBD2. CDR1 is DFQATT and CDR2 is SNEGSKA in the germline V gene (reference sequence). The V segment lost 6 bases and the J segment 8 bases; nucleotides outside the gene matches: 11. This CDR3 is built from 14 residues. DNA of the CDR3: TGCAGTGCGTCGGGCGGGAGGGAAATTTATGAGCAGTTCTTC. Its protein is CSASGGREIYEQFF.

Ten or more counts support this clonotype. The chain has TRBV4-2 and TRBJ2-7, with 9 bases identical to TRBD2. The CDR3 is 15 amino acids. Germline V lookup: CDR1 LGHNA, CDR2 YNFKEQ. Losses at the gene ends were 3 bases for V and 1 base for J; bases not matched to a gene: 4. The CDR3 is CASSQIAGESYEQYF. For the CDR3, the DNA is TGTGCCAGCAGCCAGATAGCGGGAGAGTCCTACGAGCAGTACTTC.

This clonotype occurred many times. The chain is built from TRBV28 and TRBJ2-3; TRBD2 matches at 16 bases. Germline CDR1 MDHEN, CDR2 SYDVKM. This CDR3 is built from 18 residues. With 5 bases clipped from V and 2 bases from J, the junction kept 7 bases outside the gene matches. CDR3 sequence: CASSPGTSGRENTDTQYF. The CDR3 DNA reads TGTGCCAGCAGTCCCGGGACTAGCGGGAGGGAAAACACAGATACGCAGTATTTT.

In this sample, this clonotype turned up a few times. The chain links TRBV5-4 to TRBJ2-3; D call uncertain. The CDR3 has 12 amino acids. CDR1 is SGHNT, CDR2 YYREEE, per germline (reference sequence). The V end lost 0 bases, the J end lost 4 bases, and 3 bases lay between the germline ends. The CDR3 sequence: CASSLVPDTQYF. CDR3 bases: TGTGCCAGCAGCTTGGTTCCAGATACGCAGTATTTT.